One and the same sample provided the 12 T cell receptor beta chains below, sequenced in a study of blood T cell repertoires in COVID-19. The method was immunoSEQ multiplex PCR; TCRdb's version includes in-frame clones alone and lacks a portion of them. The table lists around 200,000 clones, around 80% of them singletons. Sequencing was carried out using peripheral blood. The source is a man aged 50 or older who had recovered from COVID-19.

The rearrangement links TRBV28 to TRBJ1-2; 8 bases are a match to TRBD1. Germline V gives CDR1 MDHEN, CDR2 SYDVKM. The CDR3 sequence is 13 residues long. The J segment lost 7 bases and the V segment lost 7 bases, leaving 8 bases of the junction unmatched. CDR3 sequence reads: CASKVGQGLGYTF. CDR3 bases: TGTGCCAGCAAAGTCGGACAGGGTCTTGGCTACACCTTC.

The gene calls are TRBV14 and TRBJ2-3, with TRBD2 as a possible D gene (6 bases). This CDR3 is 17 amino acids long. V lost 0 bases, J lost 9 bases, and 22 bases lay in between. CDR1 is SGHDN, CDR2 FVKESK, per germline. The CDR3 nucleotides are TGTGCCAGCAGCCAAGATCGTCGGCAGGGTAAAGGAGGGACGCAGTATTTT. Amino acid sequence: CASSQDRRQGKGGTQYF.

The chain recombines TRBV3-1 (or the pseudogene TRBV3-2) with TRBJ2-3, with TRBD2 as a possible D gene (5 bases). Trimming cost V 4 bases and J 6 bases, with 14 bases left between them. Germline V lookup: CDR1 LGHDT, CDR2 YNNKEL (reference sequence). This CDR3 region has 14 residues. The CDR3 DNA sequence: TGTGCCAGCAGCCGCGACACAACGGGGGATACGCAGTATTTT. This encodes CASSRDTTGDTQYF.

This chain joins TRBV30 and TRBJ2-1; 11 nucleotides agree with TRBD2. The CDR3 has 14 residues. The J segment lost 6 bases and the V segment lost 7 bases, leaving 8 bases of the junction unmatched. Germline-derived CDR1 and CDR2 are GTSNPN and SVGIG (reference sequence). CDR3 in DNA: TGTGCCTCGGATAGCGGGAGGGCCTCCAATGAGCAGTTCTTC. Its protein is CASDSGRASNEQFF.

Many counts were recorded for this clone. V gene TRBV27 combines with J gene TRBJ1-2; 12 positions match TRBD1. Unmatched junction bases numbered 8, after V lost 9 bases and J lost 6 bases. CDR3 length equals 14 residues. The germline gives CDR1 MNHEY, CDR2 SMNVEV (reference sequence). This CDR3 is CASGGTGGANGYTF. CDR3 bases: TGTGCCAGTGGGGGGACAGGGGGCGCGAATGGCTACACCTTC.

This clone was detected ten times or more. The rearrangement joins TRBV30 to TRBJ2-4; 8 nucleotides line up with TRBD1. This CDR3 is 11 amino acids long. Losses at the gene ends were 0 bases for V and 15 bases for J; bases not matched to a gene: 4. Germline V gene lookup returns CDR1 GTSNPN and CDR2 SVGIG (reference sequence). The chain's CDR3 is CAWSVGQGRYF. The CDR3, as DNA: TGTGCCTGGAGTGTAGGACAGGGAAGGTACTTC.

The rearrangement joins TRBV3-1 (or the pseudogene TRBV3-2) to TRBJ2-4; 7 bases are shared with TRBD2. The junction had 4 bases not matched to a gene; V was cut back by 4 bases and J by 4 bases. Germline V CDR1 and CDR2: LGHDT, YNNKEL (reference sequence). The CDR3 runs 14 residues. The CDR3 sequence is CASSLKGGKNIQYF. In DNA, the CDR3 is TGTGCCAGCAGCCTAAAGGGAGGGAAAAACATTCAGTACTTC.

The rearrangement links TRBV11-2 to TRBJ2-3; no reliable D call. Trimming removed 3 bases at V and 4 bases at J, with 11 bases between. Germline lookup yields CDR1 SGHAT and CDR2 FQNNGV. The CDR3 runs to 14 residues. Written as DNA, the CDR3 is TGTGCCAGCAGCTTGGGTCTAGAGGCAGATACGCAGTATTTT. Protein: CASSLGLEADTQYF.

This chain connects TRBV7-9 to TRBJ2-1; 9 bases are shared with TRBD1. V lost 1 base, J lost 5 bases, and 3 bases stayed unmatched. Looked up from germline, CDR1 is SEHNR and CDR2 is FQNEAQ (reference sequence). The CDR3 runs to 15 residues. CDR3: CASSLDRGPDNEQFF. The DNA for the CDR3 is TGTGCCAGCAGCTTAGACAGGGGGCCTGACAATGAGCAGTTCTTC. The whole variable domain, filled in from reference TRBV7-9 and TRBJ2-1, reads DTGVSQNPRHKITKRGQNVTFRCDPISEHNRLYWYRQTLGQGPEFLTYFQNEAQLEKSRLLSDRFSAERPKGSFSTLEIQRTEQGDSAMYLCASSLDRGPDNEQFFGPGTRLTVL.

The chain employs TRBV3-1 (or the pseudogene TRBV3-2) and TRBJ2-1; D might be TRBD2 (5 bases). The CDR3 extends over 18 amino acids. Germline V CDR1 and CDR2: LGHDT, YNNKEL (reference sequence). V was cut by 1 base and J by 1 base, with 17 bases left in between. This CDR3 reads CASSQAGISSTSYNEQFF. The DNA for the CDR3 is TGTGCCAGCAGCCAAGCAGGAATCTCTAGCACATCCTACAATGAGCAGTTCTTC.

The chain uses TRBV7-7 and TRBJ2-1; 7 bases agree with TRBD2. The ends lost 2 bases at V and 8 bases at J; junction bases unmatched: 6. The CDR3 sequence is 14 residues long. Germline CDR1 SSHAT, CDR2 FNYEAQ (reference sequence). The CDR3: CASSLLGGSYEQFF. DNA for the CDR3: TGTGCCAGCAGCTTATTGGGCGGGAGTTATGAGCAGTTCTTC.

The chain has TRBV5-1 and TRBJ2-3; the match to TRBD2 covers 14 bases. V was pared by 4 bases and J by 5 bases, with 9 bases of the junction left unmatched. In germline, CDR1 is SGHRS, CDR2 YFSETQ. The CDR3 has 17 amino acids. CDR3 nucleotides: TGCGCCAGCAGCAAAGGGACTAGCGGGAGCTTTATAGATACGCAGTATTTT. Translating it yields CASSKGTSGSFIDTQYF.